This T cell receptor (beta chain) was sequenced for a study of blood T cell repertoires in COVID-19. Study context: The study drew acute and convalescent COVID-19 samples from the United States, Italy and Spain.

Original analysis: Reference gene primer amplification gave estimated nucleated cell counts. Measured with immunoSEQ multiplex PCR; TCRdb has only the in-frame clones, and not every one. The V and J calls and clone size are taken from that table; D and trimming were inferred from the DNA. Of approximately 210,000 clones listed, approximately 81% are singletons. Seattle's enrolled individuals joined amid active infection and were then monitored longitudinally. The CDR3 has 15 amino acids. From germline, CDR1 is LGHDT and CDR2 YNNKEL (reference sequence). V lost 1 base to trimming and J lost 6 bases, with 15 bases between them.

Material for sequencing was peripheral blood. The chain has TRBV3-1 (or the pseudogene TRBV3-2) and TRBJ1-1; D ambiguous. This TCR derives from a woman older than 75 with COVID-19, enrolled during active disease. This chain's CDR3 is CASSQVDRVRAEAFF. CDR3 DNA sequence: TGTGCCAGCAGCCAAGTTGATCGTGTACGCGCTGAAGCTTTCTTT.